The 32 T cell receptor beta chains below were found in one sample sequenced in a study of OX40 agonist ivuxolimab in advanced cancers. TCRdb's table, derived via immunoSEQ multiplex PCR, lists solely in-frame clones and lacks some. Of roughly 50,000 clones in the sample, nearly 80% were seen once. The sample in question was CD4+ or CD8+ T cells sorted from blood, obtained in a trial of the OX40 agonist ivuxolimab. These TCRs come from an adult with an advanced solid tumor such as melanoma, head and neck, liver or kidney cancer.

The gene calls are TRBV6-1 and TRBJ1-5, with D perhaps matching TRBD1 (5 bases). V lost 6 bases to trimming and J lost 4 bases, with 13 bases between them. Looked up from germline, CDR1 is MNHNS and CDR2 is SASEGT. CDR3 length: 14 residues. DNA for the CDR3: TGTGCCAGCAGCGGAGACAGACCTAATCAGCCCCAGCATTTT. Translated, it gives CASSGDRPNQPQHF.

The genes are TRBV7-8 and TRBJ2-3; D may be TRBD1 or TRBD2 (5 bases each). Germline values: CDR1 SGHVS, CDR2 FQNEAQ. This CDR3 has 16 residues. Trimming took 6 bases from V and 1 from J, leaving 17 bases between them. CDR3 region: CASRGPGAYGTDTQYF. The CDR3, as DNA: TGTGCCAGCAGAGGTCCCGGGGCATACGGCACAGATACGCAGTATTTT. Full variable domain (remainder filled in from reference TRBV7-8 and TRBJ2-3): GAGVSQSPRYKVAKRGQDVALRCDPISGHVSLFWYQQALGQGPEFLTYFQNEAQLDKSGLPSDRFFAERPEGSVSTLKIQRTQQEDSAVYLCASRGPGAYGTDTQYFGPGTRLTVL.

This sequence joins TRBV27 and TRBJ2-7; D perhaps matches TRBD1 (6 bases). Germline assignment: CDR1 MNHEY and CDR2 SMNVEV (reference sequence). V lost 3 bases and J 3 bases, leaving 9 bases between the germline ends. The CDR3 contains 13 residues. CDR3 in amino acids: CASSLQDSYEQYF. The CDR3 nucleotides are TGTGCCAGCAGTTTGCAGGACAGCTACGAGCAGTACTTC.

V gene TRBV6-5 combines with J gene TRBJ2-3; no reliable D call. V was trimmed by 0 bases and J by 2 bases, leaving 6 bases between them. This CDR3 is built from 14 residues. Germline V gene lookup returns CDR1 MNHEY and CDR2 SVGAGI. The CDR3 DNA is TGTGCCAGCAGTTACTCGACCTACACAGATACGCAGTATTTT. This translates into CASSYSTYTDTQYF.

This chain uses TRBV21-1 with TRBJ2-7; TRBD2, as called in the table, went unchecked against the DNA. TRBV21-1 has pseudogene status. The CDR3 is made up of 15 amino acids. CDR3 sequence (DNA): TGTGCCAGCAGCAAAAGAGTAGCCATTTACTACGAGCAGTACTTC. The encoded protein is CASSKRVAIYYEQYF.

The CDR3 DNA reads TGTGCCAGCAGCTTTTTAGGTTACAATGAGCAGTTCTTC. Its translation: CASSFLGYNEQFF. The V call is TRBV7-9, the J call TRBJ2-1; no firm D call. Per germline, CDR1 SEHNR and CDR2 FQNEAQ (reference sequence). This CDR3 comprises 13 residues. The ends were cut back, 3 bases at V and 4 bases at J, with 7 bases in the middle.

This chain joins TRBV21-1 and TRBJ2-7; TRBD1 is taken as the D call from the table, unchecked against the DNA. TRBV21-1 is a known pseudogene. The length of the CDR3 is 15 residues. The CDR3 DNA reads as TGTGCCAGCAGCAAAGTATGGGACAGGCGGTACGAGCAGTACTTC. Translation gives CASSKVWDRRYEQYF.

The rearrangement uses TRBV7-2 and TRBJ1-3; no definite D call. Germline V CDR1 and CDR2: SGHTA, FQGNSA. The CDR3 covers 14 residues. Between the trimmed V and J ends, which lost 0 bases and 3 bases, there was a span of 6 bases. Here the CDR3 reads CASSLAANGNTIYF. In nucleotides, the CDR3 is TGTGCCAGCAGCTTAGCGGCAAATGGAAACACCATATATTTT.

With respect to this clone: The junction departs from the called germline gene at one end, perhaps through a read error. The V gene is TRBV5-4, the J gene TRBJ2-3, with D maybe TRBD2 (5 bases). This CDR3 contains 15 residues. CDR1 is SGHNT, CDR2 YYREEE, per germline (reference sequence). The chain's CDR3 is CASSLVGLSTDTQYF. As DNA, the CDR3 is TGCGCCAGCAGCCTTGTTGGACTGAGCACAGATACGCAGTATTTT.

This chain links TRBV5-4 with TRBJ2-2; 7 bases line up with TRBD2. V dropped 2 bases and J dropped 0; count of bases not matched to a gene: 4. This CDR3 comprises 16 residues. Germline-derived CDR1 and CDR2 are SGHNT and YYREEE (reference sequence). The CDR3 is CASSFGLAANTGELFF. The CDR3 bases are TGTGCCAGCAGCTTTGGGCTAGCGGCGAACACCGGGGAGCTGTTTTTT.

The V gene is TRBV6-1, the J gene TRBJ2-5; D is unresolved. With 6 bases removed from V and 0 bases from J, the gap between germline ends came to 11 bases. CDR1 is MNHNS, CDR2 SASEGT, per germline. This CDR3 is built from 14 residues. CDR3 sequence: CASRTLLYQETQYF. In nucleotides, the CDR3 is TGTGCCAGCAGGACGCTTTTGTACCAAGAGACCCAGTACTTC.

V is TRBV19 and J is TRBJ2-7, with unresolved D. V shed 0 bases and J shed 5 bases, with 14 bases lying between them. The CDR3 is made up of 15 amino acids. Germline CDR1 and CDR2: LNHDA and SQIVND (reference sequence). The CDR3 protein is CASSIEGISRNEQYF. The CDR3 DNA reads TGTGCCAGTAGTATAGAGGGGATATCGAGGAACGAGCAGTACTTC.

This sequence joins TRBV5-6 and TRBJ2-4; 9 positions agree with TRBD1. The length of the CDR3 is 14 residues. Losses at the gene ends were 5 bases for V and 3 bases for J; bases not matched to a gene: 3. Germline V gene lookup returns CDR1 SGHDT and CDR2 YYEEEE. The CDR3 loop reads CASRRQGGKNIQYF. The CDR3 DNA sequence: TGTGCCAGCAGACGACAGGGGGGCAAAAACATTCAGTACTTC. Based on the CDR3 plus reference TRBV5-6 and TRBJ2-4, the full variable domain is DAGVTQSPTHLIKTRGQQVTLRCSPKSGHDTVSWYQQALGQGPQFIFQYYEEEERQRGNFPDRFSGHQFPNYSSELNVNALLLGDSALYLCASRRQGGKNIQYFGAGTRLSVL.

This clone has a single count. The chain recombines TRBV7-2 with TRBJ2-7, with D unresolved. With 0 bases removed from V and 4 bases from J, the gap between germline ends came to 13 bases. The germline CDR1 and CDR2 sequences are SGHTA and FQGNSA. The CDR3 is 15 amino acids. Here the CDR3 DNA reads TGTGCCAGCAGCTTAGCGTCTGAGGTCTTATACGAGCAGTACTTC. Translation: CASSLASEVLYEQYF.

This clone is termed medium-sized. The CDR3 region is CSAHGGLYGYTF. The CDR3, as DNA: TGCAGCGCCCACGGGGGGCTCTATGGCTACACCTTC. The chain uses TRBV29-1 and TRBJ1-2; maybe TRBD1 (6 bases). Germline values: CDR1 SQVTM, CDR2 ANQGSEA. There are 12 residues in the CDR3. Deletions cut 7 bases from V and 4 bases from J, with 13 bases between. The full variable domain, with the rest looked up from reference TRBV29-1 and TRBJ1-2, is SAVISQKPSRDICQRGTSLTIQCQVDSQVTMMFWYRQQPGQSLTLIATANQGSEATYESGFVIDKFPISRPNLTFSTLTVSNMSPEDSSIYLCSAHGGLYGYTFGSGTRLTVV.

The V and J genes are TRBV4-3 and TRBJ1-3, with TRBD1 matching 8 bases. In germline, CDR1 is LGHNA, CDR2 YSLEER. The length of the CDR3 is 16 residues. V lost 4 bases to trimming and J lost 2 bases; unmatched junction nucleotides: 7. CDR3 coding DNA: TGCGCCAGCAGCCGCCTCGACAGGGGTGCTGGAAACACCATATATTTT. Translation gives CASSRLDRGAGNTIYF.

The chain is built from TRBV7-2 and TRBJ1-4, with 10 positions matching TRBD1. The CDR3 runs 14 residues. The germline V gene has CDR1 SGHTA and CDR2 FQGNSA. After removal of 5 bases from V and 5 bases from J, the junction contained 2 bases not matched to a gene. The CDR3 coding sequence is TGTGCCAGCAGCCGGGACAGGGGAAATGAAAAACTGTTTTTT. This encodes CASSRDRGNEKLFF.

The sample holds a few counts of this clone. The chain joins TRBV7-9 to TRBJ1-5; D gene uncertain. With 5 bases removed from V and 2 bases from J, the gap between germline ends came to 10 bases. The V gene's germline CDR1 is SEHNR and CDR2 FQNEAQ (reference sequence). CDR3 size: 14 residues. CDR3 sequence reads: CASSPGTGNQPQHF. The CDR3 region has the DNA TGTGCCAGCAGCCCTGGTACTGGCAATCAGCCCCAGCATTTT. The variable domain in full, with the rest retrieved from reference TRBV7-9 and TRBJ1-5, is DTGVSQNPRHKITKRGQNVTFRCDPISEHNRLYWYRQTLGQGPEFLTYFQNEAQLEKSRLLSDRFSAERPKGSFSTLEIQRTEQGDSAMYLCASSPGTGNQPQHFGDGTRLSIL.

The rearrangement uses TRBV9 and TRBJ1-6; D remains ambiguous. The germline V and J ends were trimmed by 0 bases and 6 bases, with 10 bases remaining between them. The CDR3 is made up of 15 amino acids. CDR1 is SGDLS and CDR2 is YYNGEE in the germline V gene. Written as DNA, the CDR3 is TGTGCCAGCAGCGTAGATGAGGGAGGTAATTCACCCCTCCACTTT. It specifies CASSVDEGGNSPLHF.

The rearrangement uses TRBV19 and TRBJ2-1; D may correspond to TRBD1 or TRBD2 (5 bases each). The CDR3 spans 15 residues. Germline values: CDR1 LNHDA, CDR2 SQIVND (reference sequence). V was clipped by 3 bases and J by 4 bases, with 13 bases between them. In DNA, the CDR3 is TGTGCCAGTAGTATTGGGACGGGGTATTACAATGAGCAGTTCTTC. Translated, it gives CASSIGTGYYNEQFF. The full variable domain, completed using reference TRBV19 and TRBJ2-1, is DGGITQSPKYLFRKEGQNVTLSCEQNLNHDAMYWYRQDPGQGLRLIYYSQIVNDFQKGDIAEGYSVSREKKESFPLTVTSAQKNPTAFYLCASSIGTGYYNEQFFGPGTRLTVL.

The chain links TRBV7-2 to TRBJ2-7, with D perhaps given as TRBD1 or TRBD2 (6 bases each). The CDR3 has 14 residues. Per the germline V gene, CDR1 is SGHTA and CDR2 is FQGNSA. Trimming shortened V by 4 bases and J by 7 bases, and 17 bases separated the two germline ends. The CDR3 region has the DNA TGTGCCAGCAGCTCGCGGCCCCAAGGGGGGGAGCAGTACTTC. Protein product: CASSSRPQGGEQYF.

This clone was found a few times. The chain combines TRBV28 with TRBJ2-7, with D possibly being TRBD2 (6 bases). Germline assignment: CDR1 MDHEN and CDR2 SYDVKM. This CDR3 contains 15 residues. V was cut by 6 bases and J by 3 bases, with 18 bases left in between. CDR3 nucleotides: TGTGCCAGCAGGCCCTACTCTGGCGGGATCTACGAGCAGTACTTC. Protein sequence: CASRPYSGGIYEQYF.

V is TRBV7-9 and J is TRBJ2-7; D is uncertain. Germline V lookup: CDR1 SEHNR, CDR2 FQNEAQ (reference sequence). The CDR3 sequence is 13 residues long. The V gene lost 3 bases and the J gene lost 2 bases, with 8 bases spanning the gap. CDR3: CASSLGTTYEQYF. The CDR3 DNA reads TGTGCCAGCAGCTTGGGCACAACCTACGAGCAGTACTTC.

The genes are TRBV27 and TRBJ1-2; perhaps TRBD1 as D (5 bases). CDR3 length equals 12 residues. Germline CDR1 MNHEY, CDR2 SMNVEV (reference sequence). V lost 4 bases to trimming and J lost 8 bases, with 11 bases between them. Written as DNA, the CDR3 is TGTGCCAGCAGTTCGGGGGGGAGAGGCTACACCTTC. As protein: CASSSGGRGYTF.

This clone was seen a handful of times. This chain connects TRBV15 to TRBJ1-2, with unresolved D. Per the germline V gene, CDR1 is LNHNV and CDR2 is YYDKDF (reference sequence). The CDR3 contains 15 residues. V lost 0 bases, J lost 4 bases, and 12 bases lay in between. The CDR3 is CATSRDRFYSYGYTF. The CDR3 coding sequence is TGTGCCACCAGCAGAGATAGATTTTACTCCTATGGCTACACCTTC.

This chain connects TRBV5-4 to TRBJ2-2; D gene unclear. Per the germline V gene, CDR1 is SGHNT and CDR2 is YYREEE (reference sequence). The length of the CDR3 is 15 residues. Trimming stripped 4 bases from V and 3 bases from J, with 13 bases between. The CDR3 here is CASSLPPGYTGELFF. CDR3 bases: TGTGCCAGCAGCCTTCCGCCTGGGTACACCGGGGAGCTGTTTTTT.

This chain joins TRBV6-6 and TRBJ1-2; D may be TRBD1 (5 bases). V was trimmed by 0 bases and J by 7 bases, leaving 12 bases between them. The CDR3 length is 14 residues. Germline values: CDR1 MNHNY, CDR2 SVGAGI (reference sequence). CDR3 sequence (DNA): TGTGCCAGCAGTTACTCGCAGGGAGCGGCTGGCTACACCTTC. It translates to CASSYSQGAAGYTF.

The chain uses TRBV5-4 and TRBJ1-2; 9 nucleotides agree with TRBD1. Germline V gives CDR1 SGHNT, CDR2 YYREEE (reference sequence). The V gene end was trimmed by 4 bases and the J gene end by 13 bases; junction bases not matched to a gene: 11. The CDR3 covers 13 residues. The CDR3 region is CASSPVGQGGGTF. As DNA, the CDR3 is TGTGCCAGCAGCCCGGTGGGACAGGGAGGGGGCACCTTC.

This chain links TRBV6-5 with TRBJ1-2; TRBD1 is a possible D gene (6 bases). V lost 2 bases and J lost 9, with 10 bases in between. The CDR3 sequence is 12 residues long. From germline, CDR1 is MNHEY and CDR2 SVGAGI. The CDR3 bases are TGTGCCAGCAGTTACAGGGGGGGAAGCTACACCTTC. Translating gives CASSYRGGSYTF.

The genes are TRBV9 and TRBJ2-7; possible D gene TRBD2, 5 bases. V lost 0 bases and J lost 0, with 7 bases in between. CDR1 SGDLS and CDR2 YYNGEE come from the germline V gene. This CDR3 region has 14 residues. CDR3 DNA: TGTGCCAGCAGCGTAGGAGGGTCCTCCTACGAGCAGTACTTC. Residues: CASSVGGSSYEQYF.

The genes are TRBV10-3 and TRBJ1-4; the D is unclear. Germline CDR1 is ENHRY and CDR2 is SYGVKD. Trimming took off 0 bases at V and 10 bases at J, with 12 bases between the two ends. The CDR3 is 14 residues long. This chain's CDR3 is CAISESGLKGKLFF. In nucleotides, the CDR3 is TGTGCCATCAGTGAGTCAGGGTTGAAGGGAAAACTGTTTTTT.

The genes are TRBV6-6 and TRBJ1-2; D possibly corresponds to TRBD1 (5 bases). This CDR3 has 15 amino acids. V was shortened by 5 bases and J by 4 bases, with 17 bases between the two germline ends. The germline V gene has CDR1 MNHNY and CDR2 SVGAGI (reference sequence). This CDR3 reads CASSPETVSLYGYTF. The CDR3, as DNA: TGTGCCAGCAGTCCCGAGACAGTTTCTCTCTATGGCTACACCTTC.